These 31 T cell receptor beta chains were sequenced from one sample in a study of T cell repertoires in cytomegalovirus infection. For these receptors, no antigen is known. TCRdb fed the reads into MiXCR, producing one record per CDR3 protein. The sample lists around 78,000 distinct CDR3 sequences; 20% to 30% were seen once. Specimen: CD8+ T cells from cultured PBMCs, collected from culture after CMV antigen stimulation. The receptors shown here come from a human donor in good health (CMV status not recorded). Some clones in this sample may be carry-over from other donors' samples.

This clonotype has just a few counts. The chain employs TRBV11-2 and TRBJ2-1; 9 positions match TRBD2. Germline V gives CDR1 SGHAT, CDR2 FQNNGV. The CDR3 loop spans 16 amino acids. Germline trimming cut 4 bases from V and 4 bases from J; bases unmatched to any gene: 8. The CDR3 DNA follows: TGTGCCAGCAGCTCCCATTACAGCGGGAGGTACAATGAGCAGTTCTTC. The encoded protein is CASSSHYSGRYNEQFF. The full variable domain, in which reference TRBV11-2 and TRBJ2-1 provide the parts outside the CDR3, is EAGVAQSPRYKIIEKRQSVAFWCNPISGHATLYWYQQILGQGPKLLIQFQNNGVVDDSQLPKDRFSAERLKGVDSTLKIQPAKLEDSAVYLCASSSHYSGRYNEQFFGPGTRLTVL.

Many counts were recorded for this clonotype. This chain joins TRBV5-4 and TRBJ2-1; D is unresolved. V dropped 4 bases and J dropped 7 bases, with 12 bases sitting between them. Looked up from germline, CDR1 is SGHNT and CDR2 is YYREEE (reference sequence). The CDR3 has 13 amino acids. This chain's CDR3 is CASSKDGINEQFF. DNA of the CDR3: TGTGCCAGCAGCAAGGACGGCATAAATGAGCAGTTCTTC.

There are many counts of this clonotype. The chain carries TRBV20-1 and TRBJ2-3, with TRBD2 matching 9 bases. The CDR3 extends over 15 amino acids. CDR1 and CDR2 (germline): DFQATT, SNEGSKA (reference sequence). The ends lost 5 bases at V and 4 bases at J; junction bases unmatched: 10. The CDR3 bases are TGCAGTGCTGCCGGGACTAGCCAAGACCCAGATACGCAGTATTTT. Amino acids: CSAAGTSQDPDTQYF.

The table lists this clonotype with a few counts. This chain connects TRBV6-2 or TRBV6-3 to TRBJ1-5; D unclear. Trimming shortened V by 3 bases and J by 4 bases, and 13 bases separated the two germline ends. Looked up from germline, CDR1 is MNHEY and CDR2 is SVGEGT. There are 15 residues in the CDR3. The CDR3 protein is CASSYEGGPNQPQHF. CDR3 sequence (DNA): TGTGCCAGCAGTTATGAGGGAGGTCCAAATCAGCCCCAGCATTTT.

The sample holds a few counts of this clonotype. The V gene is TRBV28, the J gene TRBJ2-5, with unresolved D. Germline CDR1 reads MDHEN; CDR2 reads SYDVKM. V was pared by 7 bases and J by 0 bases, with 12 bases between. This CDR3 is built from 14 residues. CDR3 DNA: TGTGCCAGCAAAAGGCCGTTGAACCAAGAGACCCAGTACTTC. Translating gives CASKRPLNQETQYF.

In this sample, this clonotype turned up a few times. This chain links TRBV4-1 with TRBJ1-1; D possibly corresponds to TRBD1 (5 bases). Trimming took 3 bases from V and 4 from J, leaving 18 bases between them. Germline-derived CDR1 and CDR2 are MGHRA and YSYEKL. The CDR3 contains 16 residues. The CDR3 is CASSHDDAGLITEAFF. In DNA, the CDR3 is TGCGCCAGCAGCCATGATGACGCGGGACTGATCACTGAAGCTTTCTTT.

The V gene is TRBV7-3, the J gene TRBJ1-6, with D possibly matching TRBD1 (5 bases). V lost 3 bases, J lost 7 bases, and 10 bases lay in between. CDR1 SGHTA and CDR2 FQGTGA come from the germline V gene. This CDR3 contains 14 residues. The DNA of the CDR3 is TGTGCCAGCAGCTTTCAGGGAAAAAATTCACCCCTCCACTTT. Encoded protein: CASSFQGKNSPLHF.

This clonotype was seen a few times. The CDR3 reads CSARTGVTYGYTF. CDR3 in DNA: TGCAGTGCCCGGACAGGGGTGACCTATGGCTACACCTTC. The chain joins TRBV20-1 to TRBJ1-2, with 9 nucleotides matching TRBD1. The V gene's germline CDR1 is DFQATT and CDR2 SNEGSKA (reference sequence). The length of the CDR3 is 13 residues. V dropped 6 bases and J dropped 4; count of bases not matched to a gene: 6.

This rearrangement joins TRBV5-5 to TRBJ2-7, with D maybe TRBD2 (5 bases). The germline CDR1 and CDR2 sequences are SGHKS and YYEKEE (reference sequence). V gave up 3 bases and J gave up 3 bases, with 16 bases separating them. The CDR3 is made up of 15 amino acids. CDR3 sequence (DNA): TGTGCCAGCAGCTGGGGTGTAGCGTTAGACTACGAGCAGTACTTC. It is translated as CASSWGVALDYEQYF. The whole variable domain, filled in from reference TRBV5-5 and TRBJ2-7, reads DAGVTQSPTHLIKTRGQQVTLRCSPISGHKSVSWYQQVLGQGPQFIFQYYEKEERGRGNFPDRFSARQFPNYSSELNVNALLLGDSALYLCASSWGVALDYEQYFGPGTRLTVT.

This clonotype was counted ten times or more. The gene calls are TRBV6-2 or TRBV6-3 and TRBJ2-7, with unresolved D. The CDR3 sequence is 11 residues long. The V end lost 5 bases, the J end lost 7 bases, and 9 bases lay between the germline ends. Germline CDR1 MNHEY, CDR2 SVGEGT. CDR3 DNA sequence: TGTGCCAGCAGTGCGACTGGAGAGCAGTACTTC. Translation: CASSATGEQYF.

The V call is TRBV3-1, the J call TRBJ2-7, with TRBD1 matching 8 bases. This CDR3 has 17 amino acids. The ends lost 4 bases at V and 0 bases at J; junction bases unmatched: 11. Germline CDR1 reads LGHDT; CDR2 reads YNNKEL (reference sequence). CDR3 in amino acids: CASSPQGQAPSSYEQYF. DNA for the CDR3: TGTGCCAGCAGCCCTCAGGGACAGGCCCCCTCCTCCTACGAGCAGTACTTC.

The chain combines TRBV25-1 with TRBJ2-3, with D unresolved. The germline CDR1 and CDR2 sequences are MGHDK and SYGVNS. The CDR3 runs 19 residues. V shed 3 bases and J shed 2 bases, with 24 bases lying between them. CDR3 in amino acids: CASSDQKGFRVSLTDTQYF. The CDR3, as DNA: TGTGCCAGCAGTGACCAAAAGGGCTTTAGGGTATCCCTCACAGATACGCAGTATTTT.

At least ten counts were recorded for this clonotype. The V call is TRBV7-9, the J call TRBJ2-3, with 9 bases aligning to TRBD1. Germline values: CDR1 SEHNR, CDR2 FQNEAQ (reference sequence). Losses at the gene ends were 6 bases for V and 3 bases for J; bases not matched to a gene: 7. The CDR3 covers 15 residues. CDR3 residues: CASRLRDRATDTQYF. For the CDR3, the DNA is TGTGCCAGCAGGCTCCGGGACAGGGCGACAGATACGCAGTATTTT.

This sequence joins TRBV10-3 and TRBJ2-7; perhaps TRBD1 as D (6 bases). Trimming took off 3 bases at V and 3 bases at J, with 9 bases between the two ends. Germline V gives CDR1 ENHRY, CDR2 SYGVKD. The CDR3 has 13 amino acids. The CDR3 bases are TGTGCCATCAGTGATAACAGGGACTACGAGCAGTACTTC. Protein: CAISDNRDYEQYF.

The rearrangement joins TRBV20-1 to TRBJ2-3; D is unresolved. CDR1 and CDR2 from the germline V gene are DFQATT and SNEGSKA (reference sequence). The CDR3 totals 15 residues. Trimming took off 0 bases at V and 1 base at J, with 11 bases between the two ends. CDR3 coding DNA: TGCAGTGCTAGAGACGGCCTCCGTGGCACAGATACGCAGTATTTT. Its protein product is CSARDGLRGTDTQYF.

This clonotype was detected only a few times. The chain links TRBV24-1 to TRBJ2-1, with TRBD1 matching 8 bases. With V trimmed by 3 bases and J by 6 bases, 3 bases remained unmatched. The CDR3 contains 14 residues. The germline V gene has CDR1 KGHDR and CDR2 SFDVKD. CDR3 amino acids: CATSDVTGGNEQFF. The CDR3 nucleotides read TGTGCCACCAGTGATGTCACAGGGGGCAATGAGCAGTTCTTC.

CDR3 amino acids: CAIMGQGSEQYF. CDR3 coding DNA: TGTGCCATCATGGGACAGGGAAGCGAGCAGTACTTC. The V and J genes are TRBV10-3 and TRBJ2-7, with 9 bases lining up with TRBD1. V lost 7 bases to trimming and J lost 6 bases; unmatched junction nucleotides: 4. The germline gives CDR1 ENHRY, CDR2 SYGVKD. The CDR3 totals 12 residues.

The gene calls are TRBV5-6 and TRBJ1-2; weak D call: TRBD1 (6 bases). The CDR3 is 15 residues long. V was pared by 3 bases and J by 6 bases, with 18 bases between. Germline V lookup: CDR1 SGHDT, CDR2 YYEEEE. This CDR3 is CASSSGQGTPHGYTF. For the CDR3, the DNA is TGTGCCAGCAGCTCAGGGCAGGGGACCCCGCATGGCTACACCTTC.

CDR3 residues: CSARDHAGTSGENTGELFF. The CDR3 coding sequence is TGCAGTGCTAGAGATCACGCCGGGACTAGCGGGGAGAACACCGGGGAGCTGTTTTTT. The chain employs TRBV20-1 and TRBJ2-2, with TRBD2 identical over 13 bases. Trimming cost V 0 bases and J 1 base; bases outside gene matches: 8. Germline V gene sequence: CDR1 DFQATT, CDR2 SNEGSKA (reference sequence). The CDR3 is made up of 19 amino acids.

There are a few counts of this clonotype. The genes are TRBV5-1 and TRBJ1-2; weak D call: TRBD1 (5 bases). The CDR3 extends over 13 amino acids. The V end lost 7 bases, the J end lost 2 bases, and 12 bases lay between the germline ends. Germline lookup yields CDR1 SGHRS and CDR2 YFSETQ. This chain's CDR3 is CASGGGPNYGYTF. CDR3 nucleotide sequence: TGCGCCAGCGGGGGAGGACCCAACTATGGCTACACCTTC.

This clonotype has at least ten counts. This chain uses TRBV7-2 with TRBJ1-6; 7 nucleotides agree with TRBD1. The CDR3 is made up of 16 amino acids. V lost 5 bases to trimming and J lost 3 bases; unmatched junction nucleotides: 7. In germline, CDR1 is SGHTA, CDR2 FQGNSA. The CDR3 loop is CASSRQGGDYNSPLHF. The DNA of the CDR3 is TGTGCCAGCAGCCGCCAGGGGGGAGACTATAATTCACCCCTCCACTTT.

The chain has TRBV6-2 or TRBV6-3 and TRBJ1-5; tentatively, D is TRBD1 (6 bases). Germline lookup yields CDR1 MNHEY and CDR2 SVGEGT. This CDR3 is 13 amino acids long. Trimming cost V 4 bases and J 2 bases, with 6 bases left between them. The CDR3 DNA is TGTGCCAGCAGTTGGACAGGCAATCAGCCCCAGCATTTT. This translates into CASSWTGNQPQHF.

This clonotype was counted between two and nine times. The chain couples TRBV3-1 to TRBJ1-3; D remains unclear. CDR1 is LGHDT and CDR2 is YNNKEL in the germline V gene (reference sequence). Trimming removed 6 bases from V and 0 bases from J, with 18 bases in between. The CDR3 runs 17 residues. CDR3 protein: CASRRNGPTFSGNTIYF. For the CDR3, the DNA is TGTGCCAGCAGGCGGAACGGACCAACCTTCTCTGGAAACACCATATATTTT. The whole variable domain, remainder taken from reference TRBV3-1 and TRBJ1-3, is DTAVSQTPKYLVTQMGNDKSIKCEQNLGHDTMYWYKQDSKKFLKIMFSYNNKELIINETVPNRFSPKSPDKAHLNLHINSLELGDSAVYFCASRRNGPTFSGNTIYFGEGSWLTVV.

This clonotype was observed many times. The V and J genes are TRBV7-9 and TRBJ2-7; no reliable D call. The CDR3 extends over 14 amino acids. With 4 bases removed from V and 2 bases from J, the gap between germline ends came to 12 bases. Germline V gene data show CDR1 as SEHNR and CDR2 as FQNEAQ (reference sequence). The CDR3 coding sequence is TGTGCCAGCAGCTCCCTGCGCGGACCCTACGAGCAGTACTTC. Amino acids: CASSSLRGPYEQYF.

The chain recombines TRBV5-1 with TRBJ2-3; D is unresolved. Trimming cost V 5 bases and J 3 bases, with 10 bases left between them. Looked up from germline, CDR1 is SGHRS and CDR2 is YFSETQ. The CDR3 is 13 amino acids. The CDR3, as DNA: TGCGCCAGCAGGACCAGGATTACAGATACGCAGTATTTT. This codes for CASRTRITDTQYF.

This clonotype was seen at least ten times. CDR3 sequence (DNA): TGTGCCAGCAGCTTAGACAGCTCTGGAAACACCATATATTTT. Translation gives CASSLDSSGNTIYF. The chain uses TRBV7-2 and TRBJ1-3; D is undetermined. The CDR3 consists of 14 residues. The germline V gene encodes CDR1 SGHTA and CDR2 FQGNSA. Trimming took off 1 base at V and 0 bases at J, with 4 bases between the two ends.

CDR3 sequence reads: CASSPTSNEQFF. The CDR3 DNA is TGCGCCAGCAGCCCTACGTCCAATGAGCAGTTCTTC. This chain joins TRBV5-1 and TRBJ2-1, with D unclear. CDR3 length equals 12 residues. The germline CDR1 and CDR2 sequences are SGHRS and YFSETQ. The V gene lost 4 bases and the J gene lost 6 bases, with 8 bases spanning the gap.

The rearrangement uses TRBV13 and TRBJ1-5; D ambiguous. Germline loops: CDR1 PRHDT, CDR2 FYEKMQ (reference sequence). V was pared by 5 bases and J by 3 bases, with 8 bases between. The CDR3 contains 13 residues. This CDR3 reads CASSRGTNQPQHF. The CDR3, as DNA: TGTGCCAGCAGCCGGGGTACCAATCAGCCCCAGCATTTT.

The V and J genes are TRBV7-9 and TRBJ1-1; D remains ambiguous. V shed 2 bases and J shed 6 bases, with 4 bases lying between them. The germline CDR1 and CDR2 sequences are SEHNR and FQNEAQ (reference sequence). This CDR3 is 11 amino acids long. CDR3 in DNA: TGTGCCAGCAGCTTATTGGCTGAAGCTTTCTTT. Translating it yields CASSLLAEAFF.

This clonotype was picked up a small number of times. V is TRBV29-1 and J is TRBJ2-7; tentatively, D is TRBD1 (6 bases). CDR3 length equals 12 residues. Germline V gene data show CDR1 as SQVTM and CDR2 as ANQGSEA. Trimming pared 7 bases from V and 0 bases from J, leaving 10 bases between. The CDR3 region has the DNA TGCAGCGCAGGGGTTTCCTCCTACGAGCAGTACTTC. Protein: CSAGVSSYEQYF.

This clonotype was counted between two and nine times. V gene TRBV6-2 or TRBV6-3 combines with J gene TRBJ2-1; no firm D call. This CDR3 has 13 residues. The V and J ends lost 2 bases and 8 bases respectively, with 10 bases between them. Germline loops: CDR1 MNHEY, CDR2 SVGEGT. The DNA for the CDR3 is TGTGCCAGCAGTTACGGTCCTGTAGATGAGCAGTTCTTC. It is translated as CASSYGPVDEQFF.